This T cell receptor delta chain was captured in a study of gamma-delta T cells after stem cell transplantation. TCRdb re-processed the RT-PCR reads using CATT. The sample lists over a thousand delta-chain clones; about 1.8% were seen once. CDR3 size: 17 residues. The V gene's germline CDR1 is TSWWSYY and CDR2 QGS. V lost 4 bases to trimming and J lost 0 bases; unmatched junction nucleotides: 10. This clone was seen more than once but under ten times. The protein TCRdb lists belongs to a much larger clone and differs from this DNA's translation at residue 5, which points to a read error; the protein shown is made from the DNA.

The clonotype originates from a human donor. It is not recorded whose cells these are; they may come from a transplant donor. The source material was gamma-delta T cells. The chain combines TRDV1 with TRDJ1; 8 positions agree with TRDD3. CDR3 coding DNA: TGTGCTCTTGGGGGAGGTACTGGGGGCTTCCACACCGATAAACTCATCTTT. Translating gives CALGGGTGGFHTDKLIF.